The T cell receptor (beta chain) described here comes from a study of blood T cells in healthy people across ages. Study results and limitations: In the absence of known donor CMV status, changes in expanded clonotypes were possibly confounded. Age brought a roughly linear fall in TCR beta diversity measured per million T cells. Long-lived donors carried more naive CD4+ cells and greater diversity than aged donors.

In the case of this clonotype: Antigen: not known.

Together with a sample-barcoded 5' primer, a J-beta primer mix was included in a second PCR lasting about 7 to 12 cycles. From each sample, at least 2.5 million paired-end reads containing CDR3 were obtained. TCRdb analysed the 5' RACE reads with MiXCR anew, one entry per CDR3 protein. The table records 700,000 to 850,000 distinct CDR3 sequences, 50% to 65% of them present only once. The CDR3 length is 13 residues. CDR1 and CDR2 from the germline V gene are DFQATT and SNEGSKA (reference sequence). The V and J ends lost 3 bases and 2 bases, in that order; junction bases with no gene match: 1. This chain joins TRBV20-1 and TRBJ2-4, with 7 positions matching TRBD1. The sequence came from an elderly man in good health. Sequencing was done on a sample of blood. CDR3 protein: CSARGQTKNIQYF. In nucleotides, the CDR3 is TGCAGTGCTAGGGGACAGACCAAAAACATTCAGTACTTC.